The T cell receptor beta chain described here comes from a study of T cells in Graves' hyperthyroidism and ophthalmopathy. The TCR beta CDR3 regions underwent amplification using RNA transcripts as the source. The study used the HTBI primer set for a first-round RT-PCR of the TCR CDR3. TCRdb reprocessed the multiplex PCR reads via MiXCR and lists one record per CDR3 protein. This table holds roughly 150,000 distinct CDR3 sequences, about a tenth found once. Uncontrolled infection, other autoimmune disease, pregnancy and lactation each barred patients from inclusion. Before ophthalmopathy appeared, progressors gave blood at initial hyperthyroidism diagnosis. With 7 bases clipped from V and 9 bases from J, the junction kept 11 bases outside the gene matches. Germline V CDR1 and CDR2: MNHNS, SASEGT. The CDR3 runs to 13 residues. This clonotype was seen at least ten times.

The receptor comes from a woman under 30 with Graves' hyperthyroidism that later progressed to Graves' ophthalmopathy. The sequenced material came from blood. This chain uses TRBV6-1 with TRBJ2-7, with 8 nucleotides matching TRBD1. Here the CDR3 reads CASTAPDRDAQYF. The CDR3 DNA reads TGTGCCAGCACCGCCCCGGACAGGGATGCGCAGTACTTC.